The source of this TCR beta chain is a study of blood T cells in healthy people across ages. Findings and caveats of the study: In long-lived donors, naive CD4+ cell counts and diversity exceeded those of aged donors.

As regards this clonotype: Its target is not known.

The CDR3 spans 15 residues. Germline CDR1 reads KGHSH; CDR2 reads LQKENI. Trimming shortened V by 3 bases and J by 5 bases, and 13 bases separated the two germline ends. It was with a sample-barcoded 5' primer and a J-beta primer mix that a second PCR of roughly 7 to 12 cycles was run. The yield of each sample was at least 3 million CDR3-containing paired-end reads. TCRdb re-called the 5' RACE reads with MiXCR, one entry per CDR3 protein. The sample holds around 1,500,000 distinct CDR3 sequences; roughly 40% are singletons and the top ten take less than 8%. The clonotype was recovered from a young woman in good health. The specimen was blood. The chain has TRBV18 and TRBJ1-4; unclear D gene. CDR3: CASSPGVGQNEKLFF. As DNA, the CDR3 is TGTGCCAGCTCACCGGGTGTAGGCCAGAATGAAAAACTGTTTTTT.